This record covers a single T cell receptor (beta chain). The record originates from a study of shared clonotypes between healthy human individuals. Study background: Donors were a couple of women and three men aged 18 to 49. CD8 memory received one plate per donor, CD8 naive two, CD4 memory three and CD4 naive three.

Every immunoSEQ plate was one replicate of a subset's evenly spread DNA. As originally analysed: Junction-only immunoSEQ data arrived without quality scores, meaning filtering differed. Sequenced by immunoSEQ multiplex PCR; TCRdb stores in-frame clones only, minus some. That table gives V, J and clone size, and the DNA gave D and trimming. Among 2,500,000 or so clones listed, approximately 92% were seen once. Germline V gene data show CDR1 as SGDLS and CDR2 as YYNGEE. This CDR3 has 17 residues. Germline trimming cut 9 bases from V and 2 bases from J; bases unmatched to any gene: 14. This receptor was obtained from a man aged 18 to 35 in good health. J is TRBJ1-5 and V is TRBV9; 10 bases match TRBD1. The sequenced sample was naive CD4+ T cells sorted from blood. Subset: CD45RA+ positively selected. CDR3 sequence reads: CAKKLRDRGWGNQPQHF. DNA of the CDR3: TGTGCCAAAAAACTCCGGGACAGGGGATGGGGCAATCAGCCCCAGCATTTT. Full variable domain (missing parts from reference TRBV9 and TRBJ1-5): DSGVTQTPKHLITATGQRVTLRCSPRSGDLSVYWYQQSLDQGLQFLIQYYNGEERAKGNILERFSAQQFPDLHSELNLSSLELGDSALYFCAKKLRDRGWGNQPQHFGDGTRLSIL.